This T cell receptor beta chain was recovered during a study of CD8 T cells in ankylosing spondylitis. Study-wide points: A TCR beta motif of eight highly homologous variants appeared characteristic of ankylosing spondylitis blood. Clones linked to the disease showed a CD8+ phenotype. They occurred at relatively low frequencies in peripheral blood. Matched ankylosing spondylitis synovial fluid reportedly showed significant enrichment of disease-linked clones.

With regard to this clonotype: Its antigen is as yet unknown.

Each CDR3 protein is one row after TCRdb ran MiXCR on the 5' RACE reads. The sample yields 200,000 to 300,000 distinct CDR3 sequences, roughly a quarter seen once. The germline CDR1 and CDR2 sequences are KGHDR and SFDVKD. V was trimmed by 0 bases and J by 8 bases, leaving 6 bases between them. The CDR3 runs 12 residues. V is TRBV24-1 and J is TRBJ1-2; no reliable D call. The specimen was blood, either unsorted or a sorted T cell fraction (not recorded which). This sequence was found in a male donor with ankylosing spondylitis or in good health (not recorded which). DNA for the CDR3: TGTGCCACCAGTGATTTGACTTTAGGCTACACCTTC. It yields the protein CATSDLTLGYTF.